A selection of T cell receptor beta chains follows, all from one sample in a study of neoadjuvant anti-PD-1 for oral cavity cancer. Sequencing used immunoSEQ multiplex PCR; TCRdb keeps in-frame clones, though not all of them. The repertoire includes 60,000 to 75,000 clones, around 82% of them detected once, and 3.4% sits in the top ten. The source was PBMCs, collected before nivolumab (anti-PD-1) treatment. Receptors were obtained from a person aged 40 to 85 with oral cavity squamous cell carcinoma. Both conserved end residues are part of each CDR3. The D gene is left open where the match is weak. Rows give clone size only sometimes, using once, few, many, or a class for an expanded clone.

abundance	v_gene	j_gene	d_gene	CDR3aa	CDR3nt
NA	TRBV29-1	TRBJ2-3	TRBD1	CSVVSGQGAGEQYF	TGCAGCGTTGTATCGGGACAGGGGGCTGGCGAGCAGTATTTT
NA	TRBV7-9	TRBJ2-7	TRBD2	CASSFTGGLSYEQYF	TGTGCCAGCAGCTTCACGGGAGGGCTCTCCTACGAGCAGTACTTC
NA	TRBV6-1	TRBJ1-2	NA	CASRAPVRDGYTF	TGTGCCAGCAGGGCCCCGGTCAGGGATGGCTACACCTTC
NA	TRBV27	TRBJ2-3	TRBD2	CASSYTGGRASLDTQYF	TGCGCCAGCAGTTATACTGGCGGGAGGGCCTCGTTAGATACGCAGTATTTT
NA	TRBV27	TRBJ1-3	NA	CASSLRRGSGNTIYF	TGTGCCAGCAGTTTACGCAGGGGATCTGGAAACACCATATATTTT
NA	TRBV15	TRBJ1-1	NA	CATSRDYGRATNTEAFF	TGTGCCACCAGCAGAGATTATGGTCGGGCTACGAACACTGAAGCTTTCTTT
NA	TRBV25-1	TRBJ1-6	NA	CASSESGNSPLHF	TGTGCCAGCAGTGAGTCGGGTAATTCACCCCTCCACTTT
NA	TRBV13	TRBJ2-7	TRBD1	CASSVDRGRAEQYF	TGTGCCAGCAGCGTTGACAGGGGGCGCGCCGAGCAGTACTTC
NA	TRBV1	TRBJ1-5	NA	CTSSPPARGKPQHF	TGCACCAGCAGCCCGCCCGCGCGGGGTAAGCCCCAGCATTTT
NA	TRBV11-2	TRBJ2-5	NA	CASSLGSGRAWTQYF	TGTGCCAGCAGCCTTGGGTCGGGCAGGGCGTGGACCCAGTACTTC
NA	TRBV28	TRBJ1-3	NA	CASSSSDRLGNTIYF	TGTGCCAGCAGTTCCTCCGACAGACTTGGAAACACCATATATTTT
NA	TRBV14	TRBJ2-7	NA	CASSLTSYTTSYEQYF	TGTGCCAGCAGTCTAACTAGCTACACTACTTCCTACGAGCAGTACTTC
NA	TRBV7-8	TRBJ2-3	NA	CASSGLGGLSTDTQYF	TGTGCCAGCAGCGGCCTGGGGGGATTAAGCACAGATACGCAGTATTTT
NA	TRBV19	TRBJ1-2	NA	CASSVYGTPVGGGYTF	TGTGCCAGTAGTGTATACGGGACACCCGTCGGGGGTGGCTACACCTTC
NA	TRBV29-1	TRBJ2-1	TRBD1	CSVRTGHPTDLGEFF	TGCAGCGTTAGGACAGGGCACCCTACTGATCTAGGGGAGTTCTTC
NA	TRBV9	TRBJ2-3	NA	CASSVFNGGADTQYF	TGTGCCAGCAGCGTATTTAATGGGGGCGCAGATACGCAGTATTTT
NA	TRBV15	TRBJ1-1	TRBD1	CATSSTGGLFQMNTEAFF	TGTGCCACCAGCAGTACAGGGGGCCTCTTCCAGATGAACACTGAAGCTTTCTTT
NA	TRBV28	TRBJ1-4	TRBD1	CASSLGQGAIFF	TGTGCCAGCAGTTTAGGACAGGGGGCTATCTTTTTT
NA	TRBV27	TRBJ2-7	NA	CASSLAGITSYEQYF	TGTGCCAGCAGTTTGGCAGGGATAACTTCCTACGAGCAGTACTTC
NA	TRBV6-1	TRBJ1-4	NA	CASLGTGKLFF	TGTGCCAGTCTAGGGACTGGAAAACTGTTTTTT
NA	TRBV19	TRBJ2-2	TRBD2	CASSTFRTSGRGNTGELFF	TGTGCCAGTAGTACTTTCCGGACTAGCGGGAGGGGGAACACCGGGGAGCTGTTTTTT
NA	TRBV15	TRBJ2-3	TRBD2	CATSRGGGMADTQYF	TGTGCCACCAGCAGAGGGGGGGGGATGGCAGATACGCAGTATTTT
NA	TRBV5-1	TRBJ2-3	TRBD1	CASSRQGAIGTDTQYF	TGCGCCAGCAGCCGACAGGGGGCAATAGGCACAGATACGCAGTATTTT
NA	TRBV5-4	TRBJ1-3	NA	CASSYGSGNTIYF	TGTGCCAGCAGCTATGGTTCTGGAAACACCATATATTTT
NA	TRBV9	TRBJ1-2	NA	CASSVGGDNGYTF	TGTGCCAGCAGCGTAGGCGGAGATAATGGCTACACCTTC
once	TRBV4-1	TRBJ1-2	NA	CASSQAWSTDGYTF	TGCGCCAGCAGCCAAGCTTGGAGTACGGACGGCTACACCTTC
NA	TRBV9	TRBJ1-2	TRBD1	CASSVEATGGRYGYTF	TGTGCCAGCAGCGTAGAGGCGACAGGGGGCCGGTATGGCTACACCTTC
NA	TRBV27	TRBJ1-5	NA	CASMSLYSNQPQHF	TGTGCCAGCATGTCCTTATATAGCAATCAGCCCCAGCATTTT
NA	TRBV5-1	TRBJ2-1	TRBD2	CASSLSGGSSYNEQFF	TGCGCCAGCAGCTTGAGTGGCGGGAGCTCCTACAATGAGCAGTTCTTC